Below are 5 T cell receptor beta chains sequenced from a single sample in a study of human T cells and chemical hapten exposure. Stated time point: patch test 1, 2 weeks after DPC sensitization. Treatment given: therapeutic diphenylcyclopropenone sensitization with weekly scalp DPC. TCRdb re-called the RACE reads through MiXCR, storing one row per CDR3 protein. The sample includes 75,000 to 90,000 distinct CDR3 sequences, about 7.5% of them seen just once. The sample was whole blood, taken in connection with sensitization to the hapten diphenylcyclopropenone (DPC). These receptors all stem from a woman aged 30 to 39 with alopecia areata. Some clones in this sample may be carry-over from other donors' samples.

This clonotype was counted only a few times. The chain has TRBV29-1 and TRBJ2-3, with D perhaps matching TRBD2 (6 bases). The CDR3 sequence is 17 residues long. V shed 6 bases and J shed 5 bases, with 27 bases lying between them. Germline CDR1 reads SQVTM; CDR2 reads ANQGSEA. The CDR3 loop reads CSVLGGVGPGRGDTQYF. CDR3 DNA: TGCAGCGTCTTAGGAGGGGTCGGGCCTGGCCGAGGAGATACGCAGTATTTT.

This clonotype was counted at least ten times. V is TRBV20-1 and J is TRBJ2-2; D ambiguous. Germline CDR1 is DFQATT and CDR2 is SNEGSKA (reference sequence). The V gene lost 1 base and the J gene lost 4 bases, with 10 bases spanning the gap. This CDR3 is 14 amino acids long. The CDR3 protein is CSARVPLATGELFF. DNA for the CDR3: TGCAGTGCTAGAGTTCCCCTTGCCACCGGGGAGCTGTTTTTT.

This clonotype showed up many times. V and J are TRBV12-3 or TRBV12-4 and TRBJ2-3, with 13 bases that match TRBD2. The CDR3 extends over 16 amino acids. V was clipped by 2 bases and J by 6 bases; unmatched bases: 5. The CDR3 DNA reads TGTGCCAGCAGTTTATACGGGACTAGCGGGGCCGATACGCAGTATTTT. It yields the protein CASSLYGTSGADTQYF.

The chain carries TRBV27 and TRBJ2-1; 11 bases agree with TRBD1. This CDR3 contains 15 residues. The trim removed 4 bases at V and 6 bases at J, leaving 5 bases unmatched. Germline CDR1 and CDR2: MNHEY and SMNVEV (reference sequence). DNA for the CDR3: TGTGCCAGCAGTTACCCGGGACAGGGGGTCAATGAGCAGTTCTTC. Protein product: CASSYPGQGVNEQFF.

This clonotype has only a few counts. The V and J genes are TRBV29-1 and TRBJ2-2; 9 positions agree with TRBD1. The CDR3 loop spans 14 amino acids. V was clipped by 7 bases and J by 7 bases; unmatched bases: 10. CDR1 and CDR2 from the germline V gene are SQVTM and ANQGSEA. This CDR3 reads CSAWGTGSGGELFF. Written as DNA, the CDR3 is TGCAGCGCCTGGGGGACAGGGTCGGGCGGGGAGCTGTTTTTT.